The 27 T cell receptor beta chains below come from one sample, sequenced in a study of CD8 T cells in Susac syndrome. Random hexamers primed reverse transcription of about 0.45 to 1 ug RNA. Using its own MiXCR run on the immunoSEQ multiplex PCR reads, TCRdb lists one record per CDR3 protein. The table records around 150,000 distinct CDR3 sequences, more than 85% of them present only once. Sequencing input: CD4+ T cells from PBMCs. The receptors here all came from a human donor with Susac syndrome.

This sequence joins TRBV9 and TRBJ1-2, with a weak D call TRBD1 (6 bases). This CDR3 has 15 residues. Germline V CDR1 and CDR2: SGDLS, YYNGEE. Trimming cost V 2 bases and J 0 bases, with 11 bases left between them. For the CDR3, the DNA is TGTGCCAGCAGCGTCAATAACAGGGCTAACTATGGCTACACCTTC. Its translation is CASSVNNRANYGYTF. The whole variable domain, filled in from reference TRBV9 and TRBJ1-2, reads DSGVTQTPKHLITATGQRVTLRCSPRSGDLSVYWYQQSLDQGLQFLIQYYNGEERAKGNILERFSAQQFPDLHSELNLSSLELGDSALYFCASSVNNRANYGYTFGSGTRLTVV.

The chain is built from TRBV7-9 and TRBJ2-6; possibly TRBD1 or TRBD2 for D (5 bases each). The CDR3 length is 15 residues. Trimming removed 6 bases at V and 1 base at J, with 10 bases between. Germline CDR1 is SEHNR and CDR2 is FQNEAQ (reference sequence). The CDR3: CASRLGESGANVLTF. The CDR3 DNA follows: TGTGCCAGCAGATTGGGGGAGTCTGGGGCCAACGTCCTGACTTTC. The full variable domain, its missing parts supplied by reference TRBV7-9 and TRBJ2-6, is DTGVSQNPRHKITKRGQNVTFRCDPISEHNRLYWYRQTLGQGPEFLTYFQNEAQLEKSRLLSDRFSAERPKGSFSTLEIQRTEQGDSAMYLCASRLGESGANVLTFGAGSRLTVL.

This chain joins TRBV12-3 or TRBV12-4 and TRBJ2-6, with no clear D. The V gene lost 4 bases and the J gene lost 0 bases, with 10 bases spanning the gap. The CDR3 runs 16 residues. The CDR3 region is CASSSQSGSGANVLTF. Here the CDR3 DNA reads TGTGCCAGCAGTTCTCAGTCCGGCTCTGGGGCCAACGTCCTGACTTTC.

The chain's CDR3 is CASSGAGRETQYF. Here the CDR3 DNA reads TGTGCCAGCAGTGGGGCAGGGAGAGAGACCCAGTACTTC. The chain is built from TRBV7-2 and TRBJ2-5; the D call may be TRBD1 or TRBD2 (5 bases each). The CDR3 is 13 amino acids. Trimming cost V 6 bases and J 4 bases, with 12 bases left between them. Germline lookup yields CDR1 SGHTA and CDR2 FQGNSA.

This chain uses TRBV12-3 or TRBV12-4 with TRBJ2-1; D possibly corresponds to TRBD2 (5 bases). This CDR3 contains 14 residues. V lost 3 bases, J lost 8 bases, and 14 bases lay in between. Here the CDR3 DNA reads TGTGCCAGCAGTTTTGGACCAGCGGTCGATGAGCAGTTCTTC. It codes for CASSFGPAVDEQFF.

The chain carries TRBV5-1 and TRBJ2-7, with TRBD2 as a possible D gene (6 bases). The V gene's germline CDR1 is SGHRS and CDR2 YFSETQ. Trimming left V 0 bases short and J 2 bases short, with 9 bases between. There are 14 residues in the CDR3. Written as DNA, the CDR3 is TGCGCCAGCAGCTTGGGTGGGGGGACCTACGAGCAGTACTTC. Its protein is CASSLGGGTYEQYF.

The gene calls are TRBV30 and TRBJ2-7; D remains unclear. The CDR3 extends over 16 amino acids. V lost 0 bases and J 5 bases, leaving 20 bases between the germline ends. Per germline, CDR1 GTSNPN and CDR2 SVGIG (reference sequence). The CDR3 spells CAWSVRVSTGSHEQYF. CDR3 DNA sequence: TGTGCCTGGAGTGTACGGGTCTCCACTGGGTCCCACGAGCAGTACTTC.

The CDR3 loop is CSAREGANEKLFF. Written as DNA, the CDR3 is TGCAGTGCTAGAGAGGGGGCTAATGAAAAACTGTTTTTT. The chain combines TRBV20-1 with TRBJ1-4; D perhaps matches TRBD1 (5 bases). The CDR3 is made up of 13 amino acids. Germline CDR1 and CDR2: DFQATT and SNEGSKA (reference sequence). Trimming pared 0 bases from V and 3 bases from J, leaving 5 bases between.

J is TRBJ1-1 and V is TRBV30; possible D gene TRBD1, 6 bases. The CDR3 length is 13 residues. Germline V CDR1 and CDR2: GTSNPN, SVGIG (reference sequence). V lost 6 bases and J lost 5, with 16 bases in between. The CDR3 sequence: CACLKKGGTEAFF. The CDR3 nucleotides read TGTGCCTGTTTGAAAAAGGGGGGGACTGAAGCTTTCTTT.

The V and J genes are TRBV10-3 and TRBJ2-5; a weak D match, TRBD1 (5 bases). The CDR3 consists of 14 residues. Germline V gene data show CDR1 as ENHRY and CDR2 as SYGVKD. V was shortened by 4 bases and J by 5 bases, with 14 bases between the two germline ends. The CDR3 DNA sequence: TGTGCCATCAGTGCGGTCCAGGGAAGGGAGACCCAGTACTTC. It encodes CAISAVQGRETQYF.

This chain joins TRBV18 and TRBJ1-1; 9 bases are shared with TRBD1. J was trimmed by 2 bases and V by 5 bases; bases with no gene match: 6. Germline V gene lookup returns CDR1 KGHSH and CDR2 LQKENI. This CDR3 contains 15 residues. CDR3 protein: CASSTGTGSNTEAFF. The DNA of the CDR3 is TGTGCCAGCTCAACTGGGACAGGGAGCAACACTGAAGCTTTCTTT.

This sequence joins TRBV20-1 and TRBJ2-3, with D possibly TRBD2 on 5 matching bases. The V end lost 4 bases, the J end lost 4 bases, and 6 bases lay between the germline ends. The CDR3 runs 11 residues. In germline, CDR1 is DFQATT, CDR2 SNEGSKA (reference sequence). CDR3: CSATEADTQYF. The CDR3 DNA reads TGCAGTGCTACGGAGGCAGATACGCAGTATTTT.

The rearrangement uses TRBV3-1 and TRBJ2-3; the D is unclear. Trimming took off 3 bases at V and 6 bases at J, with 16 bases between the two ends. The CDR3 extends over 15 amino acids. Germline values: CDR1 LGHDT, CDR2 YNNKEL (reference sequence). CDR3 sequence (DNA): TGTGCCAGCAGCCAGGAGATTCACCGGGTGGATACGCAGTATTTT. It translates to CASSQEIHRVDTQYF.

The rearrangement links TRBV4-2 to TRBJ1-2, with no clear D. Germline CDR1 and CDR2: LGHNA and YNFKEQ. CDR3 length: 14 amino acids. V gave up 1 base and J gave up 8 bases, with 14 bases separating them. In DNA, the CDR3 is TGTGCCAGCAGCCAAGGGACCTCCATTGAAGGCTACACCTTC. It encodes CASSQGTSIEGYTF.

This rearrangement joins TRBV25-1 to TRBJ2-7; the match to TRBD1 covers 9 bases. The CDR3 is 14 amino acids. The V gene end was trimmed by 4 bases and the J gene end by 2 bases; junction bases not matched to a gene: 3. Germline V gives CDR1 MGHDK, CDR2 SYGVNS. CDR3 nucleotide sequence: TGTGCCAGCAGTGGGCGACAGGGGGCCTACGAGCAGTACTTC. It encodes CASSGRQGAYEQYF.

CDR3 coding DNA: TGTGCCAGCAGCGTGGGACAGTCTAATGAAAAACTGTTTTTT. Amino acid sequence: CASSVGQSNEKLFF. This chain joins TRBV9 and TRBJ1-4; 7 bases agree with TRBD1. CDR1 and CDR2 (germline): SGDLS, YYNGEE. Losses at the gene ends were 2 bases for V and 3 bases for J; bases not matched to a gene: 1. The CDR3 extends over 14 amino acids.

This chain links TRBV25-1 with TRBJ1-1, with D perhaps TRBD1 (5 bases). Germline assignment: CDR1 MGHDK and CDR2 SYGVNS. The CDR3 covers 13 residues. Trimming took 4 bases from V and 7 from J, leaving 13 bases between them. In DNA form, the CDR3 reads TGTGCCAGCAGTGGTCATGCCGGGGGTGAAGCTTTCTTT. It specifies CASSGHAGGEAFF. The full variable domain, its missing parts supplied by reference TRBV25-1 and TRBJ1-1, is EADIYQTPRYLVIGTGKKITLECSQTMGHDKMYWYQQDPGMELHLIHYSYGVNSTEKGDLSSESTVSRIRTEHFPLTLESARPSHTSQYLCASSGHAGGEAFFGQGTRLTVV.

The rearrangement joins TRBV2 to TRBJ2-7; D unclear. The germline CDR1 and CDR2 sequences are SNHLY and FYNNEI. Trimming took 4 bases from V and 9 from J, leaving 22 bases between them. CDR3 length equals 15 residues. The CDR3 sequence is CASSVVSFSAAGQYF. CDR3 in DNA: TGTGCCAGCAGTGTTGTCTCGTTTTCGGCAGCCGGGCAGTACTTC.

The genes are TRBV7-3 and TRBJ2-3, with TRBD1 identical over 8 bases. Trimming at V came to 5 bases and at J to 5 bases, leaving 6 bases not matched to a gene. The CDR3 has 14 amino acids. The germline CDR1 and CDR2 sequences are SGHTA and FQGTGA. The CDR3 spells CASSMGQVVDTQYF. The CDR3, as DNA: TGTGCCAGCAGCATGGGACAGGTGGTAGATACGCAGTATTTT.

The chain recombines TRBV24-1 with TRBJ2-3, with 11 bases matching TRBD2. The CDR3 loop spans 18 amino acids. J lost 2 bases, V lost 3 bases, and 9 bases had no gene match. Germline CDR1 is KGHDR and CDR2 is SFDVKD. Here the CDR3 DNA reads TGTGCCACCAGTGATGGGACTAGCGGCCGCTCCTACACAGATACGCAGTATTTT. It is translated as CATSDGTSGRSYTDTQYF.

The CDR3 DNA sequence: TGTGCCAGCAGTTTAGGGCGTTGGGGGGAGGCGTCTTACGAGCAGTACTTC. This translates into CASSLGRWGEASYEQYF. The chain joins TRBV12-3 or TRBV12-4 to TRBJ2-7, with TRBD2 as a possible D gene (6 bases). CDR3 length: 17 residues. V lost 1 base and J lost 4, with 20 bases in between.

The chain is built from TRBV20-1 and TRBJ2-7, with 10 bases identical to TRBD2. Per germline, CDR1 DFQATT and CDR2 SNEGSKA (reference sequence). CDR3 length: 16 amino acids. With V trimmed by 2 bases and J by 3 bases, 10 bases remained unmatched. CDR3 nucleotide sequence: TGCAGTGCTAGACCACTGGCTAGCGGGGGCCACTACGAGCAGTACTTC. Amino acids: CSARPLASGGHYEQYF.

This chain links TRBV30 with TRBJ1-5, with D perhaps TRBD1 (5 bases). Germline V lookup: CDR1 GTSNPN, CDR2 SVGIG (reference sequence). Trimming pared 0 bases from V and 2 bases from J, leaving 17 bases between. The CDR3 has 17 amino acids. This CDR3 reads CAWSVPVATEGNQPQHF. Here the CDR3 DNA reads TGTGCCTGGAGTGTACCGGTGGCGACAGAGGGCAATCAGCCCCAGCATTTT.

This sequence joins TRBV20-1 and TRBJ1-5; D is ambiguous. The V and J ends lost 3 bases and 2 bases respectively, with 11 bases between them. This CDR3 spans 14 amino acids. Germline V CDR1 and CDR2: DFQATT, SNEGSKA (reference sequence). CDR3 sequence: CSARARIGNQPQHF. The CDR3, as DNA: TGCAGTGCTAGGGCCCGGATCGGCAATCAGCCCCAGCATTTT.

The chain uses TRBV23-1 and TRBJ2-4, with D possibly TRBD2 on 5 matching bases. TRBV23-1 is placed among ORFs of uncertain function. V was trimmed by 4 bases and J by 10 bases, leaving 14 bases between them. The CDR3 spans 13 residues. CDR3 sequence (DNA): TGCGCCAGCAGTCTCGGGGAGCCACCGATTCAGTACTTC. It yields the protein CASSLGEPPIQYF.

This clonotype was seen just once. This chain uses TRBV6-2 or TRBV6-3 with TRBJ1-1; D gene ambiguous. The V gene lost 8 bases and the J gene lost 4 bases, with 20 bases spanning the gap. Germline lookup yields CDR1 MNHEY and CDR2 SVGEGT. This CDR3 comprises 15 residues. The DNA of the CDR3 is TGTGCCAGCTTGGATATCGGGGAAGTGGTCACTGAAGCTTTCTTT. Its protein is CASLDIGEVVTEAFF.

The V call is TRBV20-1, the J call TRBJ1-1, with a possible D match to TRBD1 (6 bases). In germline, CDR1 is DFQATT, CDR2 SNEGSKA (reference sequence). The CDR3 covers 14 residues. Trimming took off 6 bases at V and 5 bases at J, with 19 bases between the two ends. CDR3 in amino acids: CSASKLGQMTEAFF. The CDR3 region has the DNA TGCAGTGCCAGTAAGTTGGGACAAATGACTGAAGCTTTCTTT.